These 15 T cell receptor beta chains originate from one sample sequenced in a study of neurological immune-mediated disorders. A single record per CDR3 protein comes from TCRdb applying MiXCR to the 5' RACE reads. This sample has 25,000 to 35,000 distinct CDR3 sequences; less than 15% occur once, and the top ten carry approximately 7.8%. Specimen: PBMCs. The receptor set was obtained from a man aged 60 to 75 in good health.

This clonotype has ten or more counts. The gene calls are TRBV28 and TRBJ2-5; perhaps D is TRBD1 or TRBD2 (5 bases each). The CDR3 is made up of 14 amino acids. The germline CDR1 and CDR2 sequences are MDHEN and SYDVKM. V was cut by 6 bases and J by 4 bases, with 15 bases left in between. The CDR3 region has the DNA TGTGCCAGCAGCTCAAGAGCTGGGGGAGAGACCCAGTACTTC. This translates into CASSSRAGGETQYF.

This clonotype occurred many times. CDR3 sequence (DNA): TGCGCCAGCAGCTTGCCCCTCACCTCTGGGGCCAACGTCCTGACTTTC. This codes for CASSLPLTSGANVLTF. The gene calls are TRBV5-1 and TRBJ2-6; D remains unclear. V shed 1 base and J shed 0 bases, with 8 bases lying between them. Germline-derived CDR1 and CDR2 are SGHRS and YFSETQ. There are 16 residues in the CDR3.

This clonotype was observed at least ten times. The V call is TRBV20-1, the J call TRBJ2-4; TRBD1 might be the D (6 bases). Trimming took off 1 base at V and 2 bases at J, with 9 bases between the two ends. CDR1 and CDR2 (germline): DFQATT, SNEGSKA (reference sequence). This CDR3 comprises 14 residues. Here the CDR3 reads CSARVTGSKNIQYF. CDR3 in DNA: TGCAGTGCTAGAGTTACAGGGTCCAAAAACATTCAGTACTTC.

This clonotype was observed many times. The chain uses TRBV29-1 and TRBJ1-2, with TRBD1 identical over 7 bases. This CDR3 spans 12 amino acids. Germline loops: CDR1 SQVTM, CDR2 ANQGSEA. V dropped 4 bases and J dropped 7; count of bases not matched to a gene: 6. CDR3 sequence (DNA): TGCAGCGTTGCGGGGAACAGGGGTGGCTACACCTTC. Protein product: CSVAGNRGGYTF.

At least ten counts were recorded for this clonotype. The rearrangement uses TRBV4-3 and TRBJ2-7; the D is unclear. CDR1 and CDR2 (germline): LGHNA, YSLEER. The CDR3 extends over 15 amino acids. Trimming left V 1 base short and J 2 bases short, with 12 bases between. The CDR3 reads CASSQGAQPAYEQYF. For the CDR3, the DNA is TGCGCCAGCAGCCAAGGTGCCCAGCCAGCCTACGAGCAGTACTTC.

In its sample, this clonotype was seen many times. CDR3 residues: CSARAGGAYNSPLHF. DNA of the CDR3: TGCAGTGCTAGAGCAGGGGGCGCTTATAATTCACCCCTCCACTTT. The rearrangement uses TRBV20-1 and TRBJ1-6; 8 nucleotides match TRBD1. Germline V gives CDR1 DFQATT, CDR2 SNEGSKA (reference sequence). The junction had 3 bases not matched to a gene; V was cut back by 1 base and J by 4 bases. This CDR3 comprises 15 residues.

This clonotype has a handful of counts. The chain joins TRBV5-1 to TRBJ2-1, with 11 bases matching TRBD2. Looked up from germline, CDR1 is SGHRS and CDR2 is YFSETQ. Germline trimming cut 0 bases from V and 7 bases from J; bases unmatched to any gene: 6. CDR3 length: 16 residues. This CDR3 reads CASSLAPTSGNNEQFF. Here the CDR3 DNA reads TGCGCCAGCAGCTTGGCCCCGACTAGCGGGAATAATGAGCAGTTCTTC.

This clonotype was counted ten times or more. This sequence joins TRBV11-1 and TRBJ1-2; D might be TRBD1 (5 bases). The V end was cut by 5 bases, the J end by 3 bases, with 10 bases between. The CDR3 consists of 13 residues. Germline values: CDR1 SGHAT, CDR2 FQDESV (reference sequence). Here the CDR3 reads CASSGGYHYGYTF. The CDR3 nucleotides read TGTGCCAGCAGCGGGGGATACCACTATGGCTACACCTTC.

The sample holds many counts of this clonotype. CDR3 DNA sequence: TGTGCCATCTCCTCCCGGGGCGACTCCTACGAGCAGTACTTC. Translating it yields CAISSRGDSYEQYF. The rearrangement joins TRBV10-3 to TRBJ2-7, with D perhaps being TRBD1 or TRBD2 (5 bases each). Germline CDR1 reads ENHRY; CDR2 reads SYGVKD. The V end lost 8 bases, the J end lost 0 bases, and 14 bases lay between the germline ends. The CDR3 contains 14 residues.

By share, this clonotype counts as medium-sized. V usage is TRBV27 and J usage is TRBJ2-1; the D is unclear. CDR1 is MNHEY and CDR2 is SMNVEV in the germline V gene (reference sequence). V lost 4 bases to trimming and J lost 11 bases, with 18 bases between them. The CDR3 consists of 14 residues. Here the CDR3 reads CASSYFGGANKQFF. The CDR3 DNA reads as TGTGCCAGCAGTTACTTCGGCGGAGCCAACAAGCAGTTCTTC.

This clonotype is medium-sized by share. The chain couples TRBV6-2 or TRBV6-3 to TRBJ2-5; TRBD1 or TRBD2 may be the D gene (5 bases each). V was clipped by 5 bases and J by 1 base, with 20 bases between them. This CDR3 contains 17 residues. CDR1 is MNHEY, CDR2 SVGEGT, per germline. CDR3 nucleotide sequence: TGTGCCAGCAGTCAGCGTTGGGGACGGGACCCCCAAGAGACCCAGTACTTC. Its translation is CASSQRWGRDPQETQYF.

V and J are TRBV20-1 and TRBJ2-1; 8 bases map to TRBD2. CDR3 size: 14 residues. V dropped 6 bases and J dropped 3; count of bases not matched to a gene: 7. Germline assignment: CDR1 DFQATT and CDR2 SNEGSKA (reference sequence). The CDR3 nucleotides are TGCAGTGCCCGCCGGGCGGGAGGCTACAATGAGCAGTTCTTC. Amino acid sequence: CSARRAGGYNEQFF.

This clonotype was seen at least ten times. The gene calls are TRBV5-1 and TRBJ2-1; unclear D gene. This CDR3 contains 13 residues. The V gene lost 0 bases and the J gene lost 7 bases, with 8 bases spanning the gap. Looked up from germline, CDR1 is SGHRS and CDR2 is YFSETQ. CDR3 in amino acids: CASSLVGLNEQFF. The CDR3 nucleotides read TGCGCCAGCAGCTTGGTAGGATTAAATGAGCAGTTCTTC.

The sample holds many counts of this clonotype. The CDR3 DNA sequence: TGTGCCAGCAGCTTAGTGACGAACCAGTACTTC. It codes for CASSLVTNQYF. The V gene is TRBV5-5, the J gene TRBJ2-5; D gene uncertain. Germline values: CDR1 SGHKS, CDR2 YYEKEE (reference sequence). The V and J ends lost 2 bases and 10 bases respectively, with 9 bases between them. The CDR3 is made up of 11 amino acids.

This clonotype was recorded many times. As DNA, the CDR3 is TGCGCCAGCAGCCTAATACAGGGGCCCCGCGTCCTGTTCTTC. Protein: CASSLIQGPRVLFF. The V gene is TRBV4-3, the J gene TRBJ2-1; 7 nucleotides agree with TRBD1. CDR3 length: 14 residues. V dropped 4 bases and J dropped 15; count of bases not matched to a gene: 15. CDR1 is LGHNA and CDR2 is YSLEER in the germline V gene.